The 26 T cell receptor beta chains presented below share a single source sample, sequenced in a study of blood T cell repertoires in COVID-19. Method: immunoSEQ multiplex PCR; TCRdb's copy keeps in-frame clones and lacks some. The sample lists around 270,000 clones, more than 65% occurring once. The sample consisted of peripheral blood. Receptor source: an older person with COVID-19, enrolled during active disease.

V and J are TRBV7-3 and TRBJ2-2; D might be TRBD2 (5 bases). The germline V gene encodes CDR1 SGHTA and CDR2 FQGTGA. The CDR3 has 14 residues. Trimming shortened V by 5 bases and J by 6 bases, and 13 bases separated the two germline ends. CDR3 DNA sequence: TGTGCCAGCAGCCAAGACCCGGGGTCCGGGGAGCTGTTTTTT. Its translation is CASSQDPGSGELFF.

The chain joins TRBV4-3 to TRBJ2-2; D is perhaps TRBD2 (5 bases). The CDR3 totals 16 residues. Germline loops: CDR1 LGHNA, CDR2 YSLEER. V lost 0 bases and J 6 bases, leaving 14 bases between the germline ends. For the CDR3, the DNA is TGCGCCAGCAGCCAAGAGTGGGGAGCCCCACCCGGGGAGCTGTTTTTT. It specifies CASSQEWGAPPGELFF.

The V call is TRBV29-1, the J call TRBJ2-7, with 7 bases identical to TRBD1. With V trimmed by 5 bases and J by 1 base, 5 bases remained unmatched. The CDR3 is made up of 13 amino acids. The germline CDR1 and CDR2 sequences are SQVTM and ANQGSEA. The CDR3 spells CSVTGAGSYEQYF. The DNA of the CDR3 is TGCAGCGTTACAGGGGCCGGTTCCTACGAGCAGTACTTC.

V is TRBV19 and J is TRBJ1-1, with 9 bases that match TRBD1. Unmatched junction bases numbered 6, after V lost 6 bases and J lost 1 base. Germline lookup yields CDR1 LNHDA and CDR2 SQIVND (reference sequence). This CDR3 is 15 amino acids long. The CDR3 region has the DNA TGTGCCAGTAGCCACTCGGGACAGGGGAACACTGAAGCTTTCTTT. Translating gives CASSHSGQGNTEAFF.

The chain has TRBV24-1 and TRBJ2-1, with a weak D call TRBD2 (6 bases). The CDR3 runs to 17 residues. V gave up 3 bases and J gave up 0 bases, with 14 bases separating them. Germline-derived CDR1 and CDR2 are KGHDR and SFDVKD. CDR3 bases: TGTGCCACCAGTGATCTACGCGGGGATAGCTCCTACAATGAGCAGTTCTTC. Residues: CATSDLRGDSSYNEQFF.

The table lists this clone with a few counts. V gene TRBV7-3 combines with J gene TRBJ2-3, with 7 positions matching TRBD2. Germline V gene lookup returns CDR1 SGHTA and CDR2 FQGTGA. With 5 bases clipped from V and 2 bases from J, the junction kept 10 bases outside the gene matches. The CDR3 sequence is 16 residues long. CDR3 in DNA: TGTGCCAGCAGCCCCTGGGGGGGAACCGACACAGATACGCAGTATTTT. Its translation is CASSPWGGTDTDTQYF.

The J gene is TRBJ2-7, the V gene TRBV19; unclear D gene. The germline V gene has CDR1 LNHDA and CDR2 SQIVND (reference sequence). Trimming shortened V by 11 bases and J by 5 bases, and 4 bases separated the two germline ends. The CDR3 spans 8 residues. CDR3 sequence reads: CAPNEQYF. The CDR3 DNA follows: TGTGCCCCCAACGAGCAGTACTTC.

This chain links TRBV7-9 with TRBJ2-5; D may be TRBD2 (5 bases). Germline loops: CDR1 SEHNR, CDR2 FQNEAQ (reference sequence). Deletions cut 0 bases from V and 5 bases from J, with 10 bases between. The CDR3 length is 14 residues. CDR3 DNA: TGTGCCAGCAGCTTAGCCTCGGTAGCGGAGACCCAGTACTTC. Translation: CASSLASVAETQYF.

This chain links TRBV11-2 with TRBJ2-5; D possibly corresponds to TRBD1 (6 bases). V was shortened by 0 bases and J by 5 bases, with 13 bases between the two germline ends. The CDR3 has 15 amino acids. Germline lookup yields CDR1 SGHAT and CDR2 FQNNGV. The CDR3 loop reads CASSLEFQGTETQYF. The CDR3 nucleotides read TGTGCCAGCAGCTTAGAATTCCAGGGGACCGAGACCCAGTACTTC.

A remark on this clone: The same CDR3 is also encoded by other DNA sequences in this sample. The chain couples TRBV19 to TRBJ1-1; D call uncertain. The CDR3 sequence is 12 residues long. Looked up from germline, CDR1 is LNHDA and CDR2 is SQIVND (reference sequence). Deletions cut 4 bases from V and 4 bases from J, with 7 bases between. The CDR3 DNA is TGTGCCAGTAGTAACCGAGGCACTGAAGCTTTCTTT. Residues: CASSNRGTEAFF.

J is TRBJ1-1 and V is TRBV5-4; 7 nucleotides align to TRBD1. The CDR3 runs to 15 residues. V was clipped by 1 base and J by 4 bases; unmatched bases: 7. Germline assignment: CDR1 SGHNT and CDR2 YYREEE (reference sequence). The CDR3 loop reads CASSLRRQGFTEAFF. As DNA, the CDR3 is TGTGCCAGCAGCTTGAGGAGACAGGGATTCACTGAAGCTTTCTTT.

The chain has TRBV14 and TRBJ1-5; perhaps TRBD1 as D (5 bases). Trimming left V 10 bases short and J 7 bases short, with 11 bases between. Germline CDR1 is SGHDN and CDR2 is FVKESK. This CDR3 comprises 11 residues. The CDR3 DNA reads as TGTGCCACCCAGGGTACCCAGCCCCAGCATTTT. It translates to CATQGTQPQHF.

The CDR3 is CASSSTPKSYGYTF. The CDR3 region has the DNA TGTGCCAGCAGCTCAACTCCTAAAAGCTATGGCTACACCTTC. The chain combines TRBV5-6 with TRBJ1-2, with D unresolved. CDR1 is SGHDT and CDR2 is YYEEEE in the germline V gene. The CDR3 has 14 amino acids. The V end lost 3 bases, the J end lost 4 bases, and 13 bases lay between the germline ends.

The V call is TRBV28, the J call TRBJ2-3; TRBD1 is a possible D gene (6 bases). CDR3 size: 16 residues. V gave up 6 bases and J gave up 0 bases, with 16 bases separating them. Per the germline V gene, CDR1 is MDHEN and CDR2 is SYDVKM. For the CDR3, the DNA is TGTGCCAGCAGCAGGGGACCCGGGATAAGCACAGATACGCAGTATTTT. Its translation: CASSRGPGISTDTQYF.

About this clone: The same CDR3 arises from other DNA sequences in this sample as well. The chain links TRBV5-1 to TRBJ2-2; 9 bases match TRBD2. With V trimmed by 5 bases and J by 2 bases, 4 bases remained unmatched. The CDR3 runs 15 residues. The germline V gene has CDR1 SGHRS and CDR2 YFSETQ. This CDR3 is CASSVLAGNTGELFF. The CDR3 DNA sequence: TGCGCCAGCAGTGTTCTAGCGGGAAACACCGGGGAGCTGTTTTTT.

The chain joins TRBV3-1 (or the pseudogene TRBV3-2) to TRBJ1-1; D is unclear. Trimming removed 1 base at V and 1 base at J, with 7 bases between. The CDR3 length is 14 residues. Per germline, CDR1 LGHDT and CDR2 YNNKEL (reference sequence). Here the CDR3 reads CASSQVPGNTEAFF. The CDR3 DNA is TGTGCCAGCAGCCAAGTTCCAGGGAACACTGAAGCTTTCTTT.

The chain links TRBV28 to TRBJ2-7, with 9 nucleotides matching TRBD2. The germline CDR1 and CDR2 sequences are MDHEN and SYDVKM. V was clipped by 6 bases and J by 4 bases; unmatched bases: 13. The CDR3 has 16 amino acids. The CDR3 reads CASRAMSSGRGYEQYF. CDR3 bases: TGTGCCAGCAGGGCGATGAGTAGCGGGAGAGGGTACGAGCAGTACTTC.

The V call is TRBV28, the J call TRBJ1-2; 10 bases are a match to TRBD1. Germline values: CDR1 MDHEN, CDR2 SYDVKM. The CDR3 spans 19 residues. Trimming cost V 3 bases and J 6 bases; bases outside gene matches: 19. CDR3 region: CASSFNPLVMGQGYDGYTF. The CDR3 bases are TGTGCCAGCAGTTTTAACCCCCTCGTAATGGGACAGGGGTATGATGGCTACACCTTC.

This clone appeared a single time. This chain links TRBV12-3 or TRBV12-4 with TRBJ1-2, with unresolved D. Between the trimmed V and J ends, which lost 3 bases and 4 bases, there was a span of 6 bases. The CDR3 has 12 residues. In DNA, the CDR3 is TGTGCCAGCAGTTTTCGGGTCTATGGCTACACCTTC. It yields the protein CASSFRVYGYTF.

The rearrangement links TRBV5-6 to TRBJ1-4; perhaps TRBD1 as D (6 bases). Germline CDR1 SGHDT, CDR2 YYEEEE. V lost 0 bases and J 7 bases, leaving 16 bases between the germline ends. This CDR3 is 16 amino acids long. CDR3 sequence reads: CASSLGRGLKSEKLFF. DNA for the CDR3: TGTGCCAGCAGCTTGGGGCGGGGGCTGAAATCTGAAAAACTGTTTTTT. Full variable domain (missing parts from reference TRBV5-6 and TRBJ1-4): DAGVTQSPTHLIKTRGQQVTLRCSPKSGHDTVSWYQQALGQGPQFIFQYYEEEERQRGNFPDRFSGHQFPNYSSELNVNALLLGDSALYLCASSLGRGLKSEKLFFGSGTQLSVL.

This clone was recorded once. The chain couples TRBV19 to TRBJ1-1, with D possibly being TRBD1 (5 bases). This CDR3 region has 14 residues. The V and J ends lost 5 bases and 1 base respectively, with 11 bases between them. Germline V CDR1 and CDR2: LNHDA, SQIVND (reference sequence). The CDR3 DNA reads TGTGCCAGTAGTCATCTCGGACAGAACACTGAAGCTTTCTTT. Protein: CASSHLGQNTEAFF.

This clone came up a few times. The chain recombines TRBV28 with TRBJ2-3; 10 bases are a match to TRBD2. The trim removed 3 bases at V and 3 bases at J, leaving 15 bases unmatched. Germline loops: CDR1 MDHEN, CDR2 SYDVKM. The CDR3 runs 19 residues. The CDR3 nucleotides are TGTGCCAGCAGTTTCTCCCCACAGGGTAGCGGGAGGTTGACAGATACGCAGTATTTT. It codes for CASSFSPQGSGRLTDTQYF.

The chain couples TRBV28 to TRBJ1-5, with TRBD1 matching 8 bases. The length of the CDR3 is 13 residues. Germline loops: CDR1 MDHEN, CDR2 SYDVKM. The V gene end was trimmed by 5 bases and the J gene end by 7 bases; junction bases not matched to a gene: 4. The CDR3 DNA reads as TGTGCCAGCAGTCCAGGGGGCACCCAGCCCCAGCATTTT. Its translation: CASSPGGTQPQHF.

This clone was picked up a small number of times. The chain employs TRBV19 and TRBJ2-7; 8 nucleotides line up with TRBD1. Germline trimming cut 5 bases from V and 5 bases from J; bases unmatched to any gene: 11. The germline gives CDR1 LNHDA, CDR2 SQIVND (reference sequence). The CDR3 is 15 amino acids. The CDR3 region has the DNA TGTGCCAGTAGTCCCTCCGGGACAGGTATCCACGAGCAGTACTTC. It encodes CASSPSGTGIHEQYF. The full variable domain, rest sourced from reference TRBV19 and TRBJ2-7, is DGGITQSPKYLFRKEGQNVTLSCEQNLNHDAMYWYRQDPGQGLRLIYYSQIVNDFQKGDIAEGYSVSREKKESFPLTVTSAQKNPTAFYLCASSPSGTGIHEQYFGPGTRLTVT.

Here the CDR3 reads CASSLGLAGDEQYF. CDR3 nucleotide sequence: TGTGCCAGCAGCTTAGGGCTAGCGGGAGACGAGCAGTACTTC. This chain links TRBV7-9 with TRBJ2-7; 10 bases map to TRBD2. J lost 5 bases, V lost 1 base, and 2 bases had no gene match. This CDR3 comprises 14 residues. Germline V gene lookup returns CDR1 SEHNR and CDR2 FQNEAQ (reference sequence).

The chain combines TRBV10-2 with TRBJ2-1; 7 bases are shared with TRBD2. The CDR3 extends over 14 amino acids. The V segment lost 8 bases and the J segment 4 bases; nucleotides outside the gene matches: 8. Germline CDR1 WSHSY, CDR2 SAAADI. In DNA, the CDR3 is TGCGCCAGCTGTCCTTCCGGGGGGTACAATGAGCAGTTCTTC. As protein: CASCPSGGYNEQFF.